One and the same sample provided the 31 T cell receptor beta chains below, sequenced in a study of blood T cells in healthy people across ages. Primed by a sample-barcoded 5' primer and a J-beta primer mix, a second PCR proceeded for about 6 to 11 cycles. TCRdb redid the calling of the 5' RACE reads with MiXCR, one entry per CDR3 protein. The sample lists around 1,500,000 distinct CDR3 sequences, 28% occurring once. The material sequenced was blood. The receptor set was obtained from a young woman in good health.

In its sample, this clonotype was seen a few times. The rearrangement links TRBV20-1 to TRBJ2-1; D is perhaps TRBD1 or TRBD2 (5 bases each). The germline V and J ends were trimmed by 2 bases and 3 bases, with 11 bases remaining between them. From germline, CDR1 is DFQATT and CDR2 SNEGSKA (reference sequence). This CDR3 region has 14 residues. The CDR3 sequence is CSARLAGHYNEQFF. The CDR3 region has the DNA TGCAGTGCTAGACTAGCCGGACACTACAATGAGCAGTTCTTC.

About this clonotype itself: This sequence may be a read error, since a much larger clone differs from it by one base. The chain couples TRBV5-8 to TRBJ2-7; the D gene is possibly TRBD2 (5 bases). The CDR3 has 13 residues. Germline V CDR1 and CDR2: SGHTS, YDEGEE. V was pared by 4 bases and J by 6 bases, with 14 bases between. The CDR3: CASSRGSYCEQYF. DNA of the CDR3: TGTGCCAGCAGCCGAGGGTCTTACTGCGAGCAGTACTTC.

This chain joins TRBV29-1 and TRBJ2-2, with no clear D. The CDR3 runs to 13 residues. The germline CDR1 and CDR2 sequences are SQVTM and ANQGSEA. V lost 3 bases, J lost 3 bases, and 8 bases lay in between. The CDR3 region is CSVDNSYTGELFF. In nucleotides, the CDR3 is TGCAGCGTTGATAACAGTTACACCGGGGAGCTGTTTTTT.

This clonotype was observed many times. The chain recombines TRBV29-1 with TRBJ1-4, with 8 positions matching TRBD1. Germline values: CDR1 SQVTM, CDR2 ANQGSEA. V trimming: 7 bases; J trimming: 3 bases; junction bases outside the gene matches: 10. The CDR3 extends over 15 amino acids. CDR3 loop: CSAWGLGQANEKLFF. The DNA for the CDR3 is TGCAGCGCCTGGGGGTTGGGACAGGCTAATGAAAAACTGTTTTTT.

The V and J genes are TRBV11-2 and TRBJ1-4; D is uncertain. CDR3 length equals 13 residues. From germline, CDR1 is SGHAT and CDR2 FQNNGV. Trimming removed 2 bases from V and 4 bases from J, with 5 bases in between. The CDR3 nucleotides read TGTGCCAGCAGCTTACGGCTTAATGAAAAACTGTTTTTT. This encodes CASSLRLNEKLFF.

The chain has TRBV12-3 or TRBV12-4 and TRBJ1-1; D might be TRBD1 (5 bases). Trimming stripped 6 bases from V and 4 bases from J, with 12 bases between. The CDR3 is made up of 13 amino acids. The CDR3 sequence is CASSWQGGTEAFF. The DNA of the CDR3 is TGTGCCAGCAGCTGGCAGGGTGGCACTGAAGCTTTCTTT.

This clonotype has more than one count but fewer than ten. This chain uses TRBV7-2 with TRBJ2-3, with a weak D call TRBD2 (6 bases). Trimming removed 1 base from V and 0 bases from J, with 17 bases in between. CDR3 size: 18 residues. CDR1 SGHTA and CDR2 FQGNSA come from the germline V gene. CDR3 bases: TGTGCCAGCAGCTTAGTTCCACCTTGGGGGACTAGCACAGATACGCAGTATTTT. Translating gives CASSLVPPWGTSTDTQYF. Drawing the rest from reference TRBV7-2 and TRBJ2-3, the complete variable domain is GAGVSQSPSNKVTEKGKDVELRCDPISGHTALYWYRQSLGQGLEFLIYFQGNSAPDKSGLPSDRFSAERTGGSVSTLTIQRTQQEDSAVYLCASSLVPPWGTSTDTQYFGPGTRLTVL.

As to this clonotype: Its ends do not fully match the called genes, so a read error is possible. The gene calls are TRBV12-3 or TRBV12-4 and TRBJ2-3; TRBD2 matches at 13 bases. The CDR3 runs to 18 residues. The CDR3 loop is CAGSLGGLAGVEEDTQYF. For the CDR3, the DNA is TGTGCCGGCAGTTTGGGTGGACTAGCGGGAGTGGAGGAAGATACGCAGTATTTT.

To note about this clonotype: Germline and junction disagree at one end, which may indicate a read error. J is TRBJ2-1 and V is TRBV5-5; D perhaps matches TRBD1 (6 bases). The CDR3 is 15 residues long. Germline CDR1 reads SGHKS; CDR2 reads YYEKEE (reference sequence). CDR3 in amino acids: CASNLGAGAYNEQFF. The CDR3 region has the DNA TGTGCCAGCAACTTGGGGGCTGGAGCCTACAATGAGCAGTTCTTC.

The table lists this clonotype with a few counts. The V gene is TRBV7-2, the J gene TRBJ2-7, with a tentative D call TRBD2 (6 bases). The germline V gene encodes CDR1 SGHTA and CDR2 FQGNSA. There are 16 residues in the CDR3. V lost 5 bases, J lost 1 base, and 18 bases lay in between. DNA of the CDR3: TGTGCCAGCAGCCCACGAGCTAGCGCCGTTTCCTACGAGCAGTACTTC. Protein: CASSPRASAVSYEQYF.

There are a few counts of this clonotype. The CDR3 is CASSLHSSSGELFF. The CDR3 coding sequence is TGTGCCAGCAGTTTACACAGTTCGAGCGGGGAGCTGTTTTTT. The chain is built from TRBV12-3 or TRBV12-4 and TRBJ2-2, with unresolved D. The V end lost 2 bases, the J end lost 7 bases, and 11 bases lay between the germline ends. This CDR3 is 14 amino acids long.

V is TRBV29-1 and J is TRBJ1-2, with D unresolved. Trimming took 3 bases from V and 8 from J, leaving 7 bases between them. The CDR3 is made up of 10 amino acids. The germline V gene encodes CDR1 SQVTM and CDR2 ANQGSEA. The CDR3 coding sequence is TGCAGCGTTGACTCGCGGGGCTACACCTTC. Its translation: CSVDSRGYTF.

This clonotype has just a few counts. CDR3 coding DNA: TGTGCCAGCAGTGTAGGCAGAATGGGCAATCAGCCCCAGCATTTT. Translation: CASSVGRMGNQPQHF. This rearrangement joins TRBV6-1 to TRBJ1-5; no definite D call. The CDR3 has 15 residues. V was trimmed by 4 bases and J by 2 bases, leaving 12 bases between them. Germline V gives CDR1 MNHNS, CDR2 SASEGT.

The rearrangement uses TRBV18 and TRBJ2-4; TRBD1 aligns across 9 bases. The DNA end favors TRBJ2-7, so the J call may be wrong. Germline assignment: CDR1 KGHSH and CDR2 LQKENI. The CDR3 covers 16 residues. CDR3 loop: CASSPMRRQGGYEQYF. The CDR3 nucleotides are TGTGCCAGCTCACCGATGCGGCGACAGGGGGGCTACGAGCAGTACTTC.

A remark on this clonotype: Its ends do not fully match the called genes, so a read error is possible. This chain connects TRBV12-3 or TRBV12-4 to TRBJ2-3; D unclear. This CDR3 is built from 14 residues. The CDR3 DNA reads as TGTGCCAGCAGTTTGAGGTTGAGAGCAGATATGCAGTATTTT. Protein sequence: CASSLRLRADMQYF.

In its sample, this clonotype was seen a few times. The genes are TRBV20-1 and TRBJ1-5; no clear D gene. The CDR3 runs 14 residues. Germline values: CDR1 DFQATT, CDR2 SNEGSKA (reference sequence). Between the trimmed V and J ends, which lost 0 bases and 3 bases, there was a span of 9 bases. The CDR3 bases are TGCAGTGCTAGAGATGGGCACCCCAATCAGCCCCAGCATTTT. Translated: CSARDGHPNQPQHF.

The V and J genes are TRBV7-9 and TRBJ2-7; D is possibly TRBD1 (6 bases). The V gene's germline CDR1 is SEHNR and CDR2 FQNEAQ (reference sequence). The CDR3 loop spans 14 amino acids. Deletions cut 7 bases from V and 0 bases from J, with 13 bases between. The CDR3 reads CASNGDTDSYEQYF. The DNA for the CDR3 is TGTGCCAGCAACGGGGACACCGACTCCTACGAGCAGTACTTC.

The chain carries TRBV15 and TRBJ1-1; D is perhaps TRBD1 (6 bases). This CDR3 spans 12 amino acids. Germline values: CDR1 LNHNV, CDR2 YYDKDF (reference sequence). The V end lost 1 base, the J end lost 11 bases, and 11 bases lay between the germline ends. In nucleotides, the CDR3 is TGTGCCACCAGCAGAGGTAACAGGGAGGCTTTCTTT. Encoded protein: CATSRGNREAFF.

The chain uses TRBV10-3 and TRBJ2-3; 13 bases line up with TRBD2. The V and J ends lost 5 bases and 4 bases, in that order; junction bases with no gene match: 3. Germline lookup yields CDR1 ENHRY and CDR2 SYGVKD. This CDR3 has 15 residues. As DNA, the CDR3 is TGTGCCATCAGTCCGACTAGCGGGGGGCCAGATACGCAGTATTTT. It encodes CAISPTSGGPDTQYF.

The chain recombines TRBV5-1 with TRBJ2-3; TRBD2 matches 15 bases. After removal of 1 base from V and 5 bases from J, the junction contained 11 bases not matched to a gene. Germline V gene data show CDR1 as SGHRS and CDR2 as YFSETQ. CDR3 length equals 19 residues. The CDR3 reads CASSLTLGLAGGPRDTQYF. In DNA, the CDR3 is TGCGCCAGCAGCTTGACTCTCGGACTAGCGGGGGGGCCAAGAGATACGCAGTATTTT.

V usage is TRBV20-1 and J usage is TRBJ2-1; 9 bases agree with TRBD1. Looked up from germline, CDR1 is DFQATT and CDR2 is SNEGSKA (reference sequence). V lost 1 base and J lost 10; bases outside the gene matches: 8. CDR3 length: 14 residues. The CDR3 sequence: CSARGDREFFEQFF. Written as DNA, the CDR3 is TGCAGTGCTAGAGGGGACAGGGAGTTCTTCGAGCAGTTCTTC.

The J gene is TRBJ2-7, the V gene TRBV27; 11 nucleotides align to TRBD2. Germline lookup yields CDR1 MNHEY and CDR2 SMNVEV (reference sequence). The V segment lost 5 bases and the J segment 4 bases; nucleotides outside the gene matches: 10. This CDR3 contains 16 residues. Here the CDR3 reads CASSPRFGTSGYEQYF. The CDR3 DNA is TGTGCCAGCAGTCCCCGGTTCGGGACTAGCGGTTACGAGCAGTACTTC.

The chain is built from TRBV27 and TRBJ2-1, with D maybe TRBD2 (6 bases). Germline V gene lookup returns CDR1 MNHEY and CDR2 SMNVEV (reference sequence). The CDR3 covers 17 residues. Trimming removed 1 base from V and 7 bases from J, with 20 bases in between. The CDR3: CASSLYPLGERVNEQFF. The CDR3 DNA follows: TGTGCCAGCAGTTTATATCCCTTGGGGGAGCGGGTGAATGAGCAGTTCTTC.

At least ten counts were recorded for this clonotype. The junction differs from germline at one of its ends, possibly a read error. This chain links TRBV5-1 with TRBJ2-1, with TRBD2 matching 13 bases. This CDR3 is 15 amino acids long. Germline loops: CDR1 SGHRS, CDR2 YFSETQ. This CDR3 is CASSLLAGGRNEQFF. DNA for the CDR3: TGTGCCAGCAGCCTACTAGCGGGGGGGCGGAATGAGCAGTTCTTC.

Written as DNA, the CDR3 is TGCGCCAGCAGCCGGGCAAGGGGGGGAGGGACAGCAAACAATGAGCAGTTCTTC. It translates to CASSRARGGGTANNEQFF. V and J are TRBV4-3 and TRBJ2-1; D may be TRBD1 or TRBD2 (7 bases each). This CDR3 has 18 residues. Germline values: CDR1 LGHNA, CDR2 YSLEER. V dropped 4 bases and J dropped 5 bases, with 24 bases sitting between them.

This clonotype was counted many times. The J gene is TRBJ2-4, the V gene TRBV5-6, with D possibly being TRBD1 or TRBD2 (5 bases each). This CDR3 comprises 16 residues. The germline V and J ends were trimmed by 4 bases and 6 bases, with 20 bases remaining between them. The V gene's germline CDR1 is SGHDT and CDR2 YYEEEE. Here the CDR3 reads CASSHDRRGEGNIQYF. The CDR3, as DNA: TGTGCCAGCAGCCACGACAGAAGGGGCGAGGGAAACATTCAGTACTTC.

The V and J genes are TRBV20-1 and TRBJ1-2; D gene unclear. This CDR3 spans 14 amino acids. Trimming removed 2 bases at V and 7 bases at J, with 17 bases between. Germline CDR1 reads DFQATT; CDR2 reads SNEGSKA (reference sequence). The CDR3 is CSARPDRGVSGYTF. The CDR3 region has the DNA TGCAGTGCTAGACCTGACCGAGGTGTCTCTGGCTACACCTTC.

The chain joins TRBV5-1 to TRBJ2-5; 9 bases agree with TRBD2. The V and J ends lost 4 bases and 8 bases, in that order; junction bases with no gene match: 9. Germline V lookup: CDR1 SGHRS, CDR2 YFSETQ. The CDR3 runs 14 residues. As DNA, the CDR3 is TGCGCCAGCAGCGTAATAGCGGGGGACCCAACCCAGTACTTC. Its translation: CASSVIAGDPTQYF.

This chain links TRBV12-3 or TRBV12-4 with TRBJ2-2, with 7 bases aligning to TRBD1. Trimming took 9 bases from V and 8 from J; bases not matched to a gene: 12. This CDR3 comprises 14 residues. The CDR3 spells CASTLEGASGELFF. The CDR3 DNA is TGTGCCAGTACGCTCGAGGGGGCCTCAGGGGAGCTGTTTTTT.

The CDR3 DNA is TGTGCCTGGAGTGTACTCAGGTACAATGAGCAGTTCTTC. Encoded protein: CAWSVLRYNEQFF. The chain uses TRBV30 and TRBJ2-1; D unclear. The CDR3 runs 13 residues. Germline CDR1 and CDR2: GTSNPN and SVGIG (reference sequence). V was trimmed by 0 bases and J by 4 bases, leaving 7 bases between them.

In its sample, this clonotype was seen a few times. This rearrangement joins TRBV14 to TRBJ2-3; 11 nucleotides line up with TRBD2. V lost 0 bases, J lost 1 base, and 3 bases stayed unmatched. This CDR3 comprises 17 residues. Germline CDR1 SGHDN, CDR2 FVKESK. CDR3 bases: TGTGCCAGCAGCCAAGATGTGGGACTAGCGGGCACAGATACGCAGTATTTT. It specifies CASSQDVGLAGTDTQYF. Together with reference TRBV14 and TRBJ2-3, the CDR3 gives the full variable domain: EAGVTQFPSHSVIEKGQTVTLRCDPISGHDNLYWYRRVMGKEIKFLLHFVKESKQDESGMPNNRFLAERTGGTYSTLKVQPAELEDSGVYFCASSQDVGLAGTDTQYFGPGTRLTVL.